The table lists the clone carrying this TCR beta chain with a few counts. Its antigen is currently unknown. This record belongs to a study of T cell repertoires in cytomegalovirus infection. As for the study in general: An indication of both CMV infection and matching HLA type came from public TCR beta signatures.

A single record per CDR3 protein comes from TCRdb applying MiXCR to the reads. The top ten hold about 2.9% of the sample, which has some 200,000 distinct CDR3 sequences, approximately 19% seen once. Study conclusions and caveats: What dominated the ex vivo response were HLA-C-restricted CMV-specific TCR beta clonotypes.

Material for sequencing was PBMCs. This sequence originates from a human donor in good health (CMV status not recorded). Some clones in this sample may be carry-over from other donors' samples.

The CDR3 nucleotides read TGCAGTGCTAGAGATGTCAGCCCCACCGGGGAGCTGTTTTTT. Amino acids: CSARDVSPTGELFF. The chain joins TRBV20-1 to TRBJ2-2; no firm D call. CDR1 and CDR2 (germline): DFQATT, SNEGSKA (reference sequence). The CDR3 runs to 14 residues. The V end lost 0 bases, the J end lost 4 bases, and 9 bases lay between the germline ends.